The 16 T cell receptor beta chains in this list originate from one sample, sequenced in a study of shared clonotypes between healthy human individuals. Clones were read by immunoSEQ multiplex PCR, and TCRdb kept only the in-frame ones, dropping some. The profile covers 2 million to 2.5 million clones, with roughly 93% appearing a single time and approximately 0.36% taken by the ten largest. Sequencing used naive CD4+ T cells from PBMCs. Sample subset: CD45RA+ positively selected. The receptors stem from a young man in good health. Some clones in this sample may be carry-over from other donors' samples.

Comments on this clone: One end of the junction varies from germline; a read error may be responsible. The DNA of the CDR3 is TGTGCCACCCAGCCGGGACATAGCACATATACGCAGTATTTT. Its protein product is CATQPGHSTYTQYF. The chain employs TRBV28 and TRBJ2-3; D may be TRBD1 (6 bases). This CDR3 comprises 14 residues. Germline V gene sequence: CDR1 MDHEN, CDR2 SYDVKM.

The CDR3 loop reads CASSEIAGGRTETQYF. CDR3 nucleotides: TGTGCCAGCAGTGAGATAGCGGGAGGGCGAACGGAGACCCAGTACTTC. The rearrangement joins TRBV6-1 to TRBJ2-5; 11 bases line up with TRBD2. The CDR3 consists of 16 residues. Germline values: CDR1 MNHNS, CDR2 SASEGT. With V trimmed by 3 bases and J by 5 bases, 8 bases remained unmatched.

The chain joins TRBV28 to TRBJ2-1; the match to TRBD1 covers 7 bases. J gave up 4 bases and V 4 bases, and 7 bases lay outside the gene matches. Germline values: CDR1 MDHEN, CDR2 SYDVKM. CDR3 length: 15 amino acids. CDR3 sequence reads: CASSSPTGQYNEQFF. In nucleotides, the CDR3 is TGTGCCAGCAGTTCCCCCACGGGACAGTACAATGAGCAGTTCTTC.

This chain connects TRBV28 to TRBJ1-1; 8 positions agree with TRBD1. Trimming at V came to 2 bases and at J to 11 bases, leaving 7 bases not matched to a gene. There are 13 residues in the CDR3. Germline loops: CDR1 MDHEN, CDR2 SYDVKM. Here the CDR3 reads CASSLRTGLLAFF. Here the CDR3 DNA reads TGTGCCAGCAGTTTAAGGACAGGGTTGTTGGCTTTCTTT.

This rearrangement joins TRBV28 to TRBJ2-5; 8 positions agree with TRBD2. The CDR3 runs 13 residues. J gave up 5 bases and V 8 bases, and 7 bases lay outside the gene matches. Germline assignment: CDR1 MDHEN and CDR2 SYDVKM. DNA of the CDR3: TGTGCCAGCCACCCCCCGGGAGGGGAGACCCAGTACTTC. Translating it yields CASHPPGGETQYF.

This clone occurred once. The V call is TRBV6-5, the J call TRBJ2-1, with 7 nucleotides matching TRBD2. This CDR3 region has 15 residues. Germline loops: CDR1 MNHEY, CDR2 SVGAGI. Trimming at V came to 0 bases and at J to 7 bases, leaving 6 bases not matched to a gene. In DNA, the CDR3 is TGTGCCAGCAGTTACTCGGGCGGGAGCAAAAATGAGCAGTTCTTC. Translation gives CASSYSGGSKNEQFF.

The chain links TRBV18 to TRBJ1-3, with TRBD1 matching over 8 bases. Germline lookup yields CDR1 KGHSH and CDR2 LQKENI. CDR3 length: 18 residues. With 2 bases clipped from V and 1 base from J, the junction kept 10 bases outside the gene matches. DNA of the CDR3: TGTGCCAGCTCACCAACAGGGGGTATGCCCTTGTCTGGAAACACCATATATTTT. Protein: CASSPTGGMPLSGNTIYF.

J is TRBJ2-2 and V is TRBV6-1; 7 bases align to TRBD1. V shed 6 bases, J shed 6 bases, and the junction held 7 bases outside the gene matches. CDR1 is MNHNS, CDR2 SASEGT, per germline. The CDR3 consists of 14 residues. The CDR3: CASSPNRGSGELFF. CDR3 in DNA: TGTGCCAGCAGCCCAAACAGGGGATCCGGGGAGCTGTTTTTT.

The chain carries TRBV6-6 and TRBJ2-3; TRBD2 aligns across 11 bases. V shed 7 bases, J shed 1 base, and the junction held 4 bases outside the gene matches. Germline V gives CDR1 MNHNY, CDR2 SVGAGI (reference sequence). The CDR3 consists of 15 residues. In nucleotides, the CDR3 is TGTGCCAGCACCTCACTAGCGGGAGGCACAGATACGCAGTATTTT. It specifies CASTSLAGGTDTQYF.

The gene calls are TRBV28 and TRBJ2-1; a possible D gene is TRBD2 (5 bases). The CDR3 contains 16 residues. With 4 bases removed from V and 4 bases from J, the gap between germline ends came to 17 bases. Looked up from germline, CDR1 is MDHEN and CDR2 is SYDVKM. The CDR3 region is CASSSHLATSYNEQFF. In DNA form, the CDR3 reads TGTGCCAGCAGTTCTCACCTCGCTACTAGTTACAATGAGCAGTTCTTC.

This clone was counted once. The chain recombines TRBV5-1 with TRBJ1-1; D gene ambiguous. CDR1 and CDR2 (germline): SGHRS, YFSETQ. V was pared by 5 bases and J by 3 bases, with 14 bases between. CDR3 length: 14 residues. Written as DNA, the CDR3 is TGCGCCAGCAGTCCACAAGCTGCCCACACTGAAGCTTTCTTT. Translated: CASSPQAAHTEAFF.

V and J are TRBV30 and TRBJ2-3, with a weak D call TRBD2 (5 bases). Germline V gene data show CDR1 as GTSNPN and CDR2 as SVGIG (reference sequence). V was pared by 7 bases and J by 0 bases, with 8 bases between. The CDR3 contains 12 residues. The DNA for the CDR3 is TGTGCCTACCGGGGTAGCACAGATACGCAGTATTTT. Residues: CAYRGSTDTQYF.

As concerns this clone: At the DNA level, this CDR3 is encoded by other sequences in the same sample as well. V and J are TRBV28 and TRBJ1-3; possibly TRBD1 for D (5 bases). There are 16 residues in the CDR3. Germline V gene data show CDR1 as MDHEN and CDR2 as SYDVKM. Trimming stripped 5 bases from V and 2 bases from J, with 16 bases between. Here the CDR3 reads CASSPRGLSAGNTIYF. The CDR3 region has the DNA TGTGCCAGCAGTCCAAGGGGCCTAAGTGCTGGAAACACCATATATTTT.

The V and J genes are TRBV12-5 and TRBJ1-1; the D gene is possibly TRBD1 (6 bases). The germline V gene encodes CDR1 LGHNT and CDR2 FRNRAP. The CDR3 spans 15 residues. Trimming removed 5 bases at V and 0 bases at J, with 13 bases between. The CDR3 here is CASGIGGVMNTEAFF. Here the CDR3 DNA reads TGTGCTAGTGGTATAGGGGGGGTAATGAACACTGAAGCTTTCTTT.

The CDR3: CASSLVGGSGEQYF. The CDR3 coding sequence is TGCGCCAGCAGCCTCGTGGGGGGTTCGGGCGAGCAGTACTTC. The rearrangement links TRBV4-1 to TRBJ2-7; possible D gene TRBD2, 6 bases. Germline lookup yields CDR1 MGHRA and CDR2 YSYEKL. The length of the CDR3 is 14 residues. Trimming shortened V by 4 bases and J by 6 bases, and 16 bases separated the two germline ends.

The J gene is TRBJ2-1, the V gene TRBV19, with TRBD1 matching over 7 bases. CDR1 LNHDA and CDR2 SQIVND come from the germline V gene (reference sequence). This CDR3 is built from 11 residues. V was clipped by 5 bases and J by 8 bases; unmatched bases: 0. The CDR3 here is CASSQGDEQFF. CDR3 bases: TGTGCCAGTAGTCAGGGGGATGAGCAGTTCTTC.